This T cell receptor beta chain came from a study of blood T cell repertoires in COVID-19. The CDR3 is 17 amino acids. V was pared by 2 bases and J by 7 bases, with 12 bases of the junction left unmatched. Germline CDR1 MGHRA, CDR2 YSYEKL. Generated by immunoSEQ multiplex PCR, the TCRdb table keeps only in-frame clones and is missing some. This sample carries 150,000 to 200,000 clones, approximately 90% of them seen once, and the ten largest clones take approximately 2.9%. The sequence came from a woman aged 25 to 39 with active or convalescent COVID-19. Sequencing was done on a sample of peripheral blood. The chain is built from TRBV4-1 and TRBJ2-5, with 11 bases lining up with TRBD2. The CDR3 nucleotides read TGCGCCAGCAGCCAACTACTAGCGGGGGTTTCAGAGGGGACCCAGTACTTC. Its protein is CASSQLLAGVSEGTQYF.